This T cell receptor (beta chain) was profiled in a study of T cell repertoires in cytomegalovirus infection. The CDR3 contains 18 residues. Germline CDR1 reads MNHEY; CDR2 reads SMNVEV (reference sequence). Trimming cost V 3 bases and J 3 bases; bases outside gene matches: 16. TCRdb reanalysed the reads using MiXCR and keeps one entry per CDR3 protein. The sample lists fewer than 200,000 distinct CDR3 sequences; about 15% were seen once. A few counts support this clonotype. Source material: PBMCs. J is TRBJ1-1 and V is TRBV27, with 7 bases lining up with TRBD1. The source of this sequence is a human donor in good health (CMV status not recorded). Some clones in this sample may be carry-over from other donors' samples. Here the CDR3 reads CASSLGGRGYRGDTEAFF. In nucleotides, the CDR3 is TGTGCCAGCAGTTTGGGTGGCAGGGGGTATCGCGGGGACACTGAAGCTTTCTTT.